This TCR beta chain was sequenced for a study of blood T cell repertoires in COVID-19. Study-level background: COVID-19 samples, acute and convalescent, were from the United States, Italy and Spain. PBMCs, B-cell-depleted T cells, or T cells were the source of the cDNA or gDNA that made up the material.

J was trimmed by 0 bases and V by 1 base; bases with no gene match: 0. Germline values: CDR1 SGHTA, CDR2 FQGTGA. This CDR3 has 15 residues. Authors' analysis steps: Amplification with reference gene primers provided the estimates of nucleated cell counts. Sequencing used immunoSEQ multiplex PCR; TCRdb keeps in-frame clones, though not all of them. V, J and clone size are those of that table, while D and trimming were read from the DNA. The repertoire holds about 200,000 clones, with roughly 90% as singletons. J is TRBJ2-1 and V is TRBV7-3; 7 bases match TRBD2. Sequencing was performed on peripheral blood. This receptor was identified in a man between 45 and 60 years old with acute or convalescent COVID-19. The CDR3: CASSLSGSSYNEQFF. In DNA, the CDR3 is TGTGCCAGCAGCTTAAGCGGGAGCTCCTACAATGAGCAGTTCTTC.